The 2 T cell receptor beta chains listed next were all sequenced from one sample in a study of cytomegalovirus exposure and HLA in healthy donors. Some clones are missing from TCRdb's copy, which holds only in-frame ones; the method was immunoSEQ multiplex PCR. The sample records 150,000 to 200,000 clones, 85% being singletons. The sample taken for sequencing was PBMCs. The receptors derive from a man between 18 and 35 years old in good health and CMV-seropositive.

The chain joins TRBV6-5 to TRBJ2-1, with D tentatively TRBD2 (5 bases). Trimming removed 6 bases from V and 4 bases from J, with 13 bases in between. Germline CDR1 is MNHEY and CDR2 is SVGAGI. The CDR3 consists of 14 residues. DNA of the CDR3: TGTGCCAGCAGCATAGGAGGAAAATACAATGAGCAGTTCTTC. It specifies CASSIGGKYNEQFF.

CDR3 residues: CAISESQGRQPQHF. As DNA, the CDR3 is TGTGCCATCAGTGAGTCCCAGGGGAGACAGCCCCAGCATTTT. The genes are TRBV10-3 and TRBJ1-5; maybe TRBD1 (6 bases). CDR3 length equals 14 residues. V lost 0 bases and J 7 bases, leaving 10 bases between the germline ends. CDR1 and CDR2 from the germline V gene are ENHRY and SYGVKD.